Included here is one T cell receptor beta chain sequence, with context. Exposed participants encountered a COVID-19 case during the 2 weeks preceding study entry. Germline V gene lookup returns CDR1 KGHSH and CDR2 LQKENI. V lost 3 bases and J lost 4; bases outside the gene matches: 6. The CDR3 length is 15 residues. The data stem from a study of blood T cell repertoires in COVID-19. Study-level background: The study drew acute and convalescent COVID-19 samples from the United States, Italy and Spain. From T cells, B-cell-depleted T cells, or PBMCs came the material, which was cDNA or gDNA.

As handled by the study authors: Amplifying reference gene primers gave estimates of nucleated cell counts. Sequenced by immunoSEQ multiplex PCR; TCRdb stores in-frame clones only, minus some. V, J and clone size are those of that table, while D and trimming were read from the DNA. The sample yields 250,000 or so clones, approximately 90% seen once. The genes are TRBV18 and TRBJ2-5, with TRBD1 identical over 9 bases. The sequencing sample was made of PBMCs or T cells enriched from blood (not recorded which). This clonotype originated in a man between 40 and 49 years old who had been exposed to COVID-19. CDR3 sequence (DNA): TGTGCCAGCTCACCCCCCATGGGACAGGGAGAGACCCAGTACTTC. This translates into CASSPPMGQGETQYF. Full variable domain (outside the CDR3, taken from reference TRBV18 and TRBJ2-5): NAGVMQNPRHLVRRRGQEARLRCSPMKGHSHVYWYRQLPEEGLKFMVYLQKENIIDESGMPKERFSAEFPKEGPSILRIQQVVRGDSAAYFCASSPPMGQGETQYFGPGTRLLVL.